This is a list of T cell receptor beta chains from one sample in a study of cytomegalovirus exposure and HLA in healthy donors. Clones were read by immunoSEQ multiplex PCR, and TCRdb kept only the in-frame ones, dropping some. The sample lists 95,000 or so clones; 81% were seen once. What was sequenced was PBMCs. The receptors here all came from a woman between 65 and 79 years old in good health and CMV-seropositive. The CDR3 runs from the conserved cysteine through the conserved F or W. The D gene is left open where the match is weak. Size tells how often a clone was seen (once, few, many) or the class of an expanded clone, and some rows leave it out.

>TRBV2|TRBJ1-2|TRBD1|NA
CASLRYRGANYGYTF
TGTGCCAGCCTCCGGTACAGGGGAGCTAACTATGGCTACACCTTC
>TRBV19|TRBJ1-5|NA|NA
CASSRQSGDQPQHF
TGTGCCAGTAGTAGACAGTCGGGTGATCAGCCCCAGCATTTT
>TRBV6-5|TRBJ1-5|NA|NA
CASSSGVGAINQPQHF
TGTGCCAGCAGTTCCGGGGTGGGGGCCATCAATCAGCCCCAGCATTTT
>TRBV5-1|TRBJ1-1|TRBD1|NA
CASSLQGVTNTEAFF
TGCGCCAGCAGCTTGCAGGGGGTAACGAACACTGAAGCTTTCTTT
>TRBV25-1|TRBJ2-7|TRBD1|NA
CASNKQGTREQYF
TGTGCCAGCAACAAACAGGGGACGCGCGAGCAGTACTTC
>TRBV4-2|TRBJ2-5|NA|NA
CASSQDSETQYF
TGTGCCAGCAGCCAAGACTCAGAGACCCAGTACTTC
>TRBV4-3|TRBJ2-1|TRBD1|few
CASSQEGTGGYNEQFF
TGCGCCAGCAGCCAAGAGGGGACAGGGGGGTACAATGAGCAGTTCTTC
>TRBV29-1|TRBJ2-1|NA|NA
CSVEDPLPSSYNEQFF
TGCAGCGTTGAAGACCCTTTACCCAGCTCCTACAATGAGCAGTTCTTC
>TRBV10-3|TRBJ1-2|NA|NA
CAIRDGEGQYHGYTF
TGTGCCATCAGGGATGGGGAGGGTCAATACCATGGCTACACCTTC
>TRBV5-5|TRBJ2-3|NA|few
CASSFMRQSTDTQYF
TGTGCCAGCAGCTTTATGCGACAAAGCACAGATACGCAGTATTTT
>TRBV7-8|TRBJ2-2|NA|NA
CASSRTVRDGELFF
TGTGCCAGCAGCCGGACAGTTCGTGACGGGGAGCTGTTTTTT
>TRBV11-2|TRBJ2-7|TRBD2|NA
CASRTRGRGRALHEQYF
TGTGCCAGCAGAACCCGGGGTCGCGGGAGGGCCCTCCACGAGCAGTACTTC
>TRBV4-2|TRBJ2-2|TRBD2|NA
CASSQDSVNGGFGGELFF
TGTGCCAGCAGCCAAGATTCGGTGAACGGGGGGTTCGGCGGGGAGCTGTTTTTT
>TRBV6-5|TRBJ2-2|TRBD1|once
CASRQGQSHTGELFF
TGTGCCAGCAGACAGGGACAGTCGCACACCGGGGAGCTGTTTTTT
>TRBV19|TRBJ1-2|TRBD1|NA
CASSRGGTGGNYGYTF
TGTGCCAGTAGTCGAGGGGGGACAGGGGGTAACTATGGCTACACCTTC
>TRBV27|TRBJ1-6|TRBD1|NA
CASRGRTGYNSPLHF
TGTGCCAGCAGGGGCCGGACAGGCTATAATTCACCCCTCCACTTT
>TRBV28|TRBJ2-1|NA|NA
CASHSLQTRNNEQFF
TGTGCCAGCCACTCTCTCCAGACTAGGAACAATGAGCAGTTCTTC
>TRBV7-2|TRBJ1-2|NA|NA
CASSLGPSNYGYTF
TGTGCCAGCAGCTTAGGTCCTAGTAACTATGGCTACACCTTC
>TRBV2|TRBJ2-7|NA|NA
CASSEDRRRDEQYF
TGTGCCAGCAGTGAAGATAGGAGGCGCGACGAGCAGTACTTC
>TRBV27|TRBJ2-2|NA|NA
CASSERGQHANTGELFF
TGTGCCAGCAGTGAGCGCGGTCAGCACGCGAACACCGGGGAGCTGTTTTTT
>TRBV7-8|TRBJ1-1|TRBD1|NA
CASSPRTGWNTEAFF
TGTGCCAGCAGCCCGCGGACAGGATGGAACACTGAAGCTTTCTTT
>TRBV2|TRBJ1-5|NA|NA
CASSERSNQPQHF
TGTGCCAGCAGTGAACGGAGCAATCAGCCCCAGCATTTT
>TRBV7-2|TRBJ2-4|TRBD1|NA
CASSLGTGVAKNIQYF
TGTGCCAGCAGCTTAGGGACAGGGGTGGCCAAAAACATTCAGTACTTC
>TRBV5-1|TRBJ1-2|NA|NA
CASSLGGSNYGYTF
TGCGCCAGCAGCTTGGGAGGTTCTAACTATGGCTACACCTTC
>TRBV7-2|TRBJ2-7|TRBD2|NA
CASSFPGGQEQYF
TGTGCCAGCAGCTTTCCGGGAGGGCAAGAGCAGTACTTC
>TRBV19|TRBJ2-7|TRBD1|once
CASSGPGTVYEQYF
TGTGCCAGTAGTGGGCCCGGGACAGTCTACGAGCAGTACTTC
>TRBV5-6|TRBJ1-3|NA|NA
CASSLAPTGNGNTIYF
TGTGCCAGCAGCTTGGCCCCCACAGGGAATGGAAACACCATATATTTT
>TRBV30|TRBJ2-7|NA|once
CAWSPGSYEQYF
TGTGCCTGGAGTCCAGGCTCTTACGAGCAGTACTTC
>TRBV9|TRBJ2-5|NA|once
CASSVRGRGETQYF
TGTGCCAGCAGCGTAAGGGGTAGGGGAGAGACCCAGTACTTC
>TRBV6-6|TRBJ2-1|TRBD2|NA
CASTQSSGSYNEQFF
TGTGCCAGCACCCAGTCTAGCGGGAGTTACAATGAGCAGTTCTTC
>TRBV9|TRBJ1-4|TRBD1|NA
CASSGHPGQPNEKLFF
TGTGCCAGCAGCGGCCACCCGGGACAGCCTAATGAAAAACTGTTTTTT
>TRBV7-9|TRBJ1-3|NA|NA
CSTQDTLSGNTIYF
TGTTCCACCCAGGACACCCTCTCTGGAAACACCATATATTTT
>TRBV5-1|TRBJ2-3|TRBD2|NA
CASSYPSGSGPDTQYF
TGCGCCAGCAGCTACCCTAGCGGGAGTGGGCCAGATACGCAGTATTTT
>TRBV4-2|TRBJ2-1|TRBD2|NA
CASSQAGTSNEQFF
TGTGCCAGCAGCCAAGCCGGGACTAGCAATGAGCAGTTCTTC
>TRBV18|TRBJ2-3|NA|NA
CASSTGLLGTQYF
TGTGCCAGCTCCACTGGGCTGCTCGGTACGCAGTATTTT
>TRBV2|TRBJ1-3|NA|NA
CASSFSGNTIYF
TGTGCCAGCAGCTTCTCTGGAAACACCATATATTTT
>TRBV7-2|TRBJ1-4|TRBD1|NA
CASSRRTGKGEKLFF
TGTGCCAGCAGCCGGAGGACAGGGAAGGGTGAAAAACTGTTTTTT
>TRBV5-1|TRBJ2-5|NA|NA
CASSLDWQETQYF
TGCGCCAGCAGCTTGGACTGGCAAGAGACCCAGTACTTC
>TRBV29-1|TRBJ2-2|NA|NA
CSVDRGNTGELFF
TGCAGCGTTGACAGGGGGAACACCGGGGAGCTGTTTTTT
>TRBV9|TRBJ1-1|NA|NA
CASSVNGGRAAEAFF
TGTGCCAGCAGCGTTAATGGGGGGAGGGCAGCTGAAGCTTTCTTT
>TRBV2|TRBJ2-1|TRBD2|NA
CASKIGGFAGGPNEQFF
TGTGCCAGCAAAATTGGAGGGTTCGCGGGAGGGCCGAATGAGCAGTTCTTC
>TRBV28|TRBJ2-7|NA|NA
CASSLTFIGQGRREQYF
TGTGCCAGCAGCCTAACTTTCATAGGGCAGGGCCGGAGAGAGCAGTACTTC
>TRBV29-1|TRBJ2-5|NA|NA
CSVVLEETQYF
TGCAGCGTTGTCTTAGAAGAGACCCAGTACTTC
>TRBV18|TRBJ2-3|TRBD2|NA
CASSPPTSGSFTDTQYF
TGTGCCAGCTCACCACCAACTAGCGGGAGTTTCACAGATACGCAGTATTTT
>TRBV11-2|TRBJ2-7|NA|NA
CASSLRTASYEQYF
TGTGCCAGCAGCTTAAGGACAGCCTCCTACGAGCAGTACTTC
>TRBV6-5|TRBJ2-1|NA|NA
CASSRGQKFYNEQFF
TGTGCCAGCAGCCGCGGCCAAAAGTTTTACAATGAGCAGTTCTTC
>TRBV14|TRBJ1-6|NA|NA
CASSQDSGHNNSPLHF
TGTGCCAGCAGCCAAGATTCGGGACACAATAATTCACCCCTCCACTTT
>TRBV7-9|TRBJ2-5|NA|NA
CASSLAGEYQTQYF
TGTGCCAGCAGCTTAGCGGGAGAGTATCAGACCCAGTACTTC
>TRBV6-5|TRBJ2-7|TRBD1|NA
CASSSGQGNRYEQYF
TGTGCCAGCAGTTCTGGACAGGGGAACCGCTACGAGCAGTACTTC
>TRBV2|TRBJ2-1|NA|NA
CASRSSSYNEQFF
TGTGCCAGCAGATCCAGCTCCTACAATGAGCAGTTCTTC